These 15 T cell receptor beta chains came from one sample sequenced in a study of cytomegalovirus exposure and HLA in healthy donors. Primers included in the PCR were 60 Vbeta and 13 Jbeta primers. Produced via immunoSEQ multiplex PCR; TCRdb's table is partial and in-frame only. The listing contains 95,000 to 150,000 clones. Sequenced material: PBMCs. These TCRs come from a man aged 18 to 29 in good health and CMV-seronegative.

The chain has TRBV7-3 and TRBJ1-1, with TRBD1 as a possible D gene (5 bases). Trimming pared 3 bases from V and 4 bases from J, leaving 18 bases between. The length of the CDR3 is 16 residues. The germline V gene encodes CDR1 SGHTA and CDR2 FQGTGA. The CDR3 nucleotides are TGTGCCAGCAGCTTTGAGATGGGGCCCGGGGGCACTGAAGCTTTCTTT. Protein sequence: CASSFEMGPGGTEAFF.

The V call is TRBV7-8, the J call TRBJ2-3; D remains ambiguous. Germline V gives CDR1 SGHVS, CDR2 FQNEAQ. V was clipped by 4 bases and J by 2 bases, with 4 bases between them. The CDR3 runs 12 residues. CDR3 bases: TGTGCCAGCAGCTCCAACACAGATACGCAGTATTTT. Translated: CASSSNTDTQYF.

The chain links TRBV11-3 to TRBJ2-7; 8 positions match TRBD1. The CDR3 sequence is 15 residues long. V shed 5 bases and J 3 bases; nucleotides not matched to a gene: 9. Per germline, CDR1 SGHNT and CDR2 YENEEA. The CDR3 DNA follows: TGTGCCAGCAGCGAAGGGACAGGTCAGCGCTACGAGCAGTACTTC. This sequence encodes CASSEGTGQRYEQYF.

The V gene is TRBV5-1, the J gene TRBJ2-7; D is perhaps TRBD2 (5 bases). Germline CDR1 SGHRS, CDR2 YFSETQ. The V gene lost 1 base and the J gene lost 2 bases, with 16 bases spanning the gap. The CDR3 has 16 residues. CDR3 DNA sequence: TGCGCCAGCAGCTTGTCGGGGAAAAAGGGAGCCTACGAGCAGTACTTC. Translating it yields CASSLSGKKGAYEQYF.

CDR3 loop: CASSLDPGQEGYEQYF. CDR3 nucleotide sequence: TGTGCCAGCAGCTTGGATCCGGGACAGGAGGGGTACGAGCAGTACTTC. The rearrangement joins TRBV5-5 to TRBJ2-7, with TRBD1 matching over 8 bases. The CDR3 totals 16 residues. The ends lost 0 bases at V and 4 bases at J; junction bases unmatched: 9. The germline V gene encodes CDR1 SGHKS and CDR2 YYEKEE (reference sequence).

This chain uses TRBV6-1 with TRBJ1-4; TRBD1 might be the D (6 bases). Germline CDR1 reads MNHNS; CDR2 reads SASEGT. The CDR3 has 14 amino acids. The V and J ends lost 7 bases and 0 bases respectively, with 9 bases between them. The CDR3 sequence: CASKRTATNEKLFF. CDR3 sequence (DNA): TGTGCCAGCAAGAGGACAGCAACTAATGAAAAACTGTTTTTT.

The genes are TRBV7-9 and TRBJ1-2; 8 bases are shared with TRBD1. This CDR3 has 14 residues. Germline V gives CDR1 SEHNR, CDR2 FQNEAQ (reference sequence). V shed 5 bases, J shed 8 bases, and the junction held 10 bases outside the gene matches. CDR3 nucleotides: TGTGCCAGCAGCCAAACCGGGACAGGTGGCGGCTACACCTTC. Translating gives CASSQTGTGGGYTF.

V gene TRBV28 combines with J gene TRBJ2-5; 7 bases align to TRBD1. Germline CDR1 is MDHEN and CDR2 is SYDVKM. J gave up 2 bases and V 4 bases, and 16 bases lay outside the gene matches. There are 18 residues in the CDR3. This CDR3 is CASSSLIRGWSVQETQYF. Written as DNA, the CDR3 is TGTGCCAGCAGTTCCCTTATCAGGGGGTGGTCGGTTCAAGAGACCCAGTACTTC.

The chain combines TRBV5-4 with TRBJ2-6; 7 positions match TRBD1. The CDR3 has 20 amino acids. Germline CDR1 is SGHNT and CDR2 is YYREEE (reference sequence). The J segment lost 0 bases and the V segment lost 0 bases, leaving 12 bases of the junction unmatched. CDR3 nucleotides: TGTGCCAGCAGCTTGGGTTTGAGAGGGGGCCTCCGCTCTGGGGCCAACGTCCTGACTTTC. Its translation: CASSLGLRGGLRSGANVLTF.

The chain uses TRBV10-3 and TRBJ1-3, with D maybe TRBD1 (6 bases). CDR3 length: 14 amino acids. Germline assignment: CDR1 ENHRY and CDR2 SYGVKD. The V end lost 6 bases, the J end lost 2 bases, and 11 bases lay between the germline ends. The DNA of the CDR3 is TGTGCCATCAGGGAGGACAGAACTGGAAACACCATATATTTT. The encoded protein is CAIREDRTGNTIYF.

The gene calls are TRBV28 and TRBJ1-4, with a possible D match to TRBD1 (6 bases). This CDR3 is 16 amino acids long. From germline, CDR1 is MDHEN and CDR2 SYDVKM. V was clipped by 7 bases and J by 3 bases, with 18 bases between them. Here the CDR3 reads CASTKQGAPANEKLFF. DNA for the CDR3: TGTGCCAGCACGAAACAGGGCGCTCCGGCTAATGAAAAACTGTTTTTT.

DNA for the CDR3: TGTGCCAGCAGACGCGGGGGGGTTTCCTCTGGAAACACCATATATTTT. Translating it yields CASRRGGVSSGNTIYF. The chain is built from TRBV27 and TRBJ1-3; D may be TRBD1 (5 bases). Germline CDR1 is MNHEY and CDR2 is SMNVEV (reference sequence). Deletions cut 6 bases from V and 0 bases from J, with 15 bases between. There are 16 residues in the CDR3.

This CDR3 reads CASSWDRAASYEQYF. The CDR3 nucleotides are TGTGCCAGCAGCTGGGACAGGGCGGCCTCCTACGAGCAGTACTTC. The chain carries TRBV7-9 and TRBJ2-7, with 9 bases identical to TRBD1. The V gene's germline CDR1 is SEHNR and CDR2 FQNEAQ (reference sequence). V shed 4 bases and J 0 bases; nucleotides not matched to a gene: 4. This CDR3 comprises 15 residues.

The chain is built from TRBV5-4 and TRBJ1-1; D not certain. The V and J ends lost 0 bases and 1 base respectively, with 7 bases between them. This CDR3 is built from 14 residues. Germline CDR1 and CDR2: SGHNT and YYREEE (reference sequence). DNA for the CDR3: TGTGCCAGCAGCTTGGGGCCCCCGAACACTGAAGCTTTCTTT. Its translation: CASSLGPPNTEAFF. Filled out from reference TRBV5-4 and TRBJ1-1, the complete variable domain reads ETGVTQSPTHLIKTRGQQVTLRCSSQSGHNTVSWYQQALGQGPQFIFQYYREEENGRGNFPPRFSGLQFPNYSSELNVNALELDDSALYLCASSLGPPNTEAFFGQGTRLTVV.

The gene calls are TRBV19 and TRBJ1-6; no firm D call. Germline V gives CDR1 LNHDA, CDR2 SQIVND (reference sequence). The CDR3 loop spans 17 amino acids. The V end was cut by 5 bases, the J end by 0 bases, with 14 bases between. The CDR3 DNA is TGTGCCAGTAGTGGTGGTACCCACAGCTCCTATAATTCACCCCTCCACTTT. Its protein product is CASSGGTHSSYNSPLHF.